This T cell receptor (beta chain) is drawn from a study of cytomegalovirus exposure and HLA in healthy donors. Whole-study findings and limits: HLA restriction was apparent for most CMV-associated TCR beta chains in a later analysis.

This clone was seen more than once but under ten times. Its matching antigen is unknown. V lost 4 bases to trimming and J lost 5 bases, with 8 bases between them. CDR1 SQVTM and CDR2 ANQGSEA come from the germline V gene. This CDR3 contains 11 residues. Use of 60 Vbeta and 13 Jbeta primers characterized the PCR. Sequencing was performed with immunoSEQ multiplex PCR; in TCRdb, only in-frame clones are kept and a portion is missing. The top ten clones hold less than 4.5% of a sample with tens of thousands of clones, roughly four fifths of them seen once. The clonotype originates from a man aged 35 to 55 in good health and CMV-seronegative. The chain recombines TRBV29-1 with TRBJ1-2; D unresolved. Sample: PBMCs. The CDR3 loop reads CSVVGSYGYTF. The CDR3 bases are TGCAGCGTTGTGGGCAGTTATGGCTACACCTTC.